A single sample is the source of the 28 T cell receptor beta chains below, sequenced in a study of blood T cells in healthy people across ages. It was with a sample-barcoded 5' primer and a J-beta primer mix that a second PCR of roughly 7 to 12 cycles was run. TCRdb itself ran the 5' RACE reads through MiXCR, one entry per CDR3 protein. The sample shows about 680,000 distinct CDR3 sequences, around 48% of them seen only once. Sample: blood. Receptors originate from a woman aged 55-69 years in good health.

V gene TRBV20-1 combines with J gene TRBJ2-5; 8 bases fit TRBD2. The germline CDR1 and CDR2 sequences are DFQATT and SNEGSKA (reference sequence). This CDR3 comprises 14 residues. V was clipped by 3 bases and J by 7 bases; unmatched bases: 10. The CDR3 region has the DNA TGCAGTGCTAGTGGCGGGAGGTCGAGTTGGACCCAGTACTTC. Amino acids: CSASGGRSSWTQYF.

This clonotype was picked up many times. The chain links TRBV7-2 to TRBJ2-5, with 12 bases identical to TRBD1. V gave up 3 bases and J gave up 4 bases; unmatched junction bases: 3. Germline assignment: CDR1 SGHTA and CDR2 FQGNSA. There are 15 residues in the CDR3. Here the CDR3 DNA reads TGTGCCAGCAGCTTTCGGGGACAGGGGGCAGAGACCCAGTACTTC. This gives the protein CASSFRGQGAETQYF.

Ten or more counts support this clonotype. This chain links TRBV3-1 with TRBJ2-1, with TRBD2 matching 11 bases. Trimming cost V 0 bases and J 5 bases; bases outside gene matches: 6. Per the germline V gene, CDR1 is LGHDT and CDR2 is YNNKEL (reference sequence). The CDR3 contains 17 residues. The CDR3 region is CASSQDQYSGGDNEQFF. The DNA of the CDR3 is TGTGCCAGCAGCCAAGATCAGTATAGCGGGGGGGACAATGAGCAGTTCTTC.

Remarks on this clonotype: One end of the junction varies from germline; a read error may be responsible. The J gene is TRBJ2-3, the V gene TRBV5-1; 13 bases agree with TRBD2. The CDR3 is 15 amino acids. CDR1 SGHRS and CDR2 YFSETQ come from the germline V gene. CDR3 loop: CTSSRTSGSADTQYF. The CDR3 nucleotides read TGCACCAGCAGTAGGACTAGCGGGAGTGCAGATACGCAGTATTTT.

The CDR3 nucleotides are TGTGCCAGCAGCTTTCGGCAGGGGGCGGATGGCTATGGCTACACCTTC. It encodes CASSFRQGADGYGYTF. The chain joins TRBV5-5 to TRBJ1-2; 8 bases agree with TRBD1. CDR1 and CDR2 from the germline V gene are SGHKS and YYEKEE (reference sequence). The ends lost 2 bases at V and 4 bases at J; junction bases unmatched: 10. The length of the CDR3 is 16 residues.

This clonotype has just a few counts. The chain joins TRBV7-8 to TRBJ2-7, with a possible D match to TRBD2 (5 bases). V gave up 5 bases and J gave up 7 bases, with 21 bases separating them. This CDR3 is built from 15 residues. The germline gives CDR1 SGHVS, CDR2 FQNEAQ. The CDR3 DNA reads TGTGCCAGCAGCATTCGGGATCCCACGGTGGGGGAGCAGTACTTC. Translated: CASSIRDPTVGEQYF.

The rearrangement uses TRBV5-1 and TRBJ2-7, with 8 bases fitting TRBD2. The ends lost 2 bases at V and 7 bases at J; junction bases unmatched: 14. Per the germline V gene, CDR1 is SGHRS and CDR2 is YFSETQ. The CDR3 spans 16 residues. The DNA for the CDR3 is TGCGCCAGCAGCTTCGGGATAGCGGGGACCTACAATGAGCAGTACTTC. Amino acid sequence: CASSFGIAGTYNEQYF. The whole variable domain, filled in from reference TRBV5-1 and TRBJ2-7, reads KAGVTQTPRYLIKTRGQQVTLSCSPISGHRSVSWYQQTPGQGLQFLFEYFSETQRNKGNFPGRFSGRQFSNSRSEMNVSTLELGDSALYLCASSFGIAGTYNEQYFGPGTRLTVT.

The chain combines TRBV11-1 with TRBJ2-5; D may correspond to TRBD1 or TRBD2 (5 bases each). Germline values: CDR1 SGHAT, CDR2 FQDESV (reference sequence). V was clipped by 5 bases and J by 0 bases, with 16 bases between them. CDR3 size: 16 residues. This CDR3 reads CASSRAADSDQETQYF. For the CDR3, the DNA is TGTGCCAGCAGCAGAGCGGCAGACAGCGACCAAGAGACCCAGTACTTC.

This clonotype appeared a few times. V and J are TRBV27 and TRBJ1-4; 7 nucleotides align to TRBD1. V gave up 2 bases and J gave up 8 bases; unmatched junction bases: 8. In germline, CDR1 is MNHEY, CDR2 SMNVEV (reference sequence). CDR3 length equals 15 residues. The CDR3 DNA is TGTGCCAGCAGTTTAACAGGGGCGCGTCGAGAAAAACTGTTTTTT. It is translated as CASSLTGARREKLFF.

In its sample, this clonotype was seen a few times. CDR3 sequence (DNA): TGCAGTGCTAGTGCAGGGGGAAATACGCAGTATTTT. As protein: CSASAGGNTQYF. The V gene is TRBV20-1, the J gene TRBJ2-3; 7 nucleotides agree with TRBD1. This CDR3 has 12 amino acids. From germline, CDR1 is DFQATT and CDR2 SNEGSKA (reference sequence). After removal of 3 bases from V and 7 bases from J, the junction contained 4 bases not matched to a gene.

This clonotype showed up just a few times. The J gene is TRBJ2-7, the V gene TRBV20-1, with 8 bases aligning to TRBD2. V shed 6 bases, J shed 6 bases, and the junction held 7 bases outside the gene matches. There are 12 residues in the CDR3. CDR1 DFQATT and CDR2 SNEGSKA come from the germline V gene (reference sequence). The CDR3 loop reads CSATPGGGEQYF. The CDR3 DNA is TGCAGTGCCACCCCCGGGGGGGGCGAGCAGTACTTC.

V usage is TRBV6-1 and J usage is TRBJ2-7; 9 bases are shared with TRBD1. Trimming removed 3 bases from V and 5 bases from J; junction bases left unmatched: 2. The CDR3 is made up of 13 amino acids. The V gene's germline CDR1 is MNHNS and CDR2 SASEGT. CDR3 bases: TGTGCCAGCAGTGATACAGGGGGCAACGAGCAGTACTTC. This encodes CASSDTGGNEQYF.

The J gene is TRBJ2-7, the V gene TRBV27, with D possibly matching TRBD2 (6 bases). Trimming stripped 5 bases from V and 8 bases from J, with 19 bases between. The CDR3 consists of 14 residues. CDR1 and CDR2 (germline): MNHEY, SMNVEV (reference sequence). CDR3 DNA: TGTGCCAGCAGTCCCCCGTGGCGGGATAGTCAGCAGTACTTC. Translating it yields CASSPPWRDSQQYF.

This clonotype came up a few times. This chain links TRBV20-1 with TRBJ2-4; TRBD2 matches 8 bases. TRBJ2-7 matches the DNA end more closely, so the J call is doubtful. Germline V CDR1 and CDR2: DFQATT, SNEGSKA (reference sequence). The CDR3 loop spans 15 amino acids. This CDR3 reads CSAPDRGGRNGEQYF. The DNA for the CDR3 is TGCAGTGCCCCCGATAGGGGCGGGAGGAACGGCGAGCAGTACTTC.

The chain has TRBV19 and TRBJ2-4; TRBD1 matches 7 bases. Germline assignment: CDR1 LNHDA and CDR2 SQIVND (reference sequence). The V gene end was trimmed by 4 bases and the J gene end by 7 bases; junction bases not matched to a gene: 4. The CDR3 runs to 13 residues. CDR3 DNA sequence: TGTGCCAGTAGTACGGACAGGACGAACATTCAGTACTTC. Amino acid sequence: CASSTDRTNIQYF.

In its sample, this clonotype was seen a few times. V is TRBV3-1 and J is TRBJ2-3, with 7 bases matching TRBD2. V shed 5 bases and J 4 bases; nucleotides not matched to a gene: 21. Germline CDR1 is LGHDT and CDR2 is YNNKEL (reference sequence). The CDR3 has 19 amino acids. As DNA, the CDR3 is TGTGCCAGCAGCTCCCGTCCGTTGGTGCGGGAGAAGGTCGCAGATACGCAGTATTTT. Protein sequence: CASSSRPLVREKVADTQYF.

This clonotype appeared many times. The genes are TRBV9 and TRBJ1-1; D unclear. Deletions cut 3 bases from V and 1 base from J, with 13 bases between. This CDR3 is built from 15 residues. Germline V gene lookup returns CDR1 SGDLS and CDR2 YYNGEE. The CDR3 DNA follows: TGTGCCAGCAGCGCCGACGGCGCGACGAACACTGAAGCTTTCTTT. Translated, it gives CASSADGATNTEAFF.

The chain recombines TRBV5-1 with TRBJ1-5, with D possibly TRBD1 on 5 matching bases. V dropped 4 bases and J dropped 5 bases, with 13 bases sitting between them. This CDR3 spans 14 amino acids. Germline CDR1 and CDR2: SGHRS and YFSETQ. The CDR3 loop is CASSPGTGDQPQHF. The DNA for the CDR3 is TGCGCCAGCAGCCCGGGGACCGGGGATCAGCCCCAGCATTTT. The complete variable domain, with remaining parts taken from reference TRBV5-1 and TRBJ1-5, reads KAGVTQTPRYLIKTRGQQVTLSCSPISGHRSVSWYQQTPGQGLQFLFEYFSETQRNKGNFPGRFSGRQFSNSRSEMNVSTLELGDSALYLCASSPGTGDQPQHFGDGTRLSIL.

The chain has TRBV5-1 and TRBJ2-3, with 7 bases aligning to TRBD2. Looked up from germline, CDR1 is SGHRS and CDR2 is YFSETQ. The CDR3 spans 15 residues. The trim removed 1 base at V and 5 bases at J, leaving 7 bases unmatched. In DNA, the CDR3 is TGCGCCAGCAGCTTGAGGGGACTACTAAGAGATACGCAGTATTTT. This gives the protein CASSLRGLLRDTQYF.

There are a few counts of this clonotype. The chain couples TRBV29-1 to TRBJ2-1; D is possibly TRBD2 (5 bases). The end of the DNA fits TRBJ2-7 better, so the J call may be wrong. CDR3 length: 16 residues. Germline-derived CDR1 and CDR2 are SQVTM and ANQGSEA. The CDR3 sequence is CSVTKTSGSSYNEQYF. The CDR3 DNA reads TGCAGCGTTACAAAGACGAGCGGAAGCTCCTACAATGAGCAGTACTTC.

The chain combines TRBV3-1 with TRBJ1-5; no definite D call. This CDR3 is built from 12 residues. The ends were cut back, 4 bases at V and 9 bases at J, with 10 bases in the middle. Germline CDR1 reads LGHDT; CDR2 reads YNNKEL (reference sequence). CDR3 sequence (DNA): TGTGCCAGCAGCCCCCTTTCAGGGCCCCAGCATTTT. Protein sequence: CASSPLSGPQHF.

This clonotype was seen a handful of times. The rearrangement joins TRBV5-1 to TRBJ2-5, with 13 bases aligning to TRBD2. CDR3 length: 15 amino acids. J lost 2 bases, V lost 5 bases, and 3 bases had no gene match. Germline CDR1 SGHRS, CDR2 YFSETQ. The CDR3 loop is CASRSLAGGQETQYF. The CDR3 bases are TGCGCCAGCAGGTCACTAGCGGGAGGGCAAGAGACCCAGTACTTC.

This sequence joins TRBV28 and TRBJ2-1, with TRBD1 matching over 9 bases. The CDR3 spans 15 residues. From germline, CDR1 is MDHEN and CDR2 SYDVKM. Trimming removed 3 bases from V and 5 bases from J; junction bases left unmatched: 5. Written as DNA, the CDR3 is TGTGCCAGCAGTTTGGCAGACAGGGGGGACAATGAGCAGTTCTTC. This encodes CASSLADRGDNEQFF.

The V and J genes are TRBV14 and TRBJ2-5; weak D call: TRBD1 (6 bases). V was pared by 1 base and J by 11 bases, with 20 bases between. CDR3 length: 15 residues. CDR1 and CDR2 (germline): SGHDN, FVKESK. Here the CDR3 DNA reads TGTGCCAGCAGCCAAGGCCCAGGACAGTACAATGAGCAGTACTTC. This encodes CASSQGPGQYNEQYF.

This rearrangement joins TRBV6-2 or TRBV6-3 to TRBJ2-1, with 12 positions matching TRBD2. Trimming at V came to 4 bases and at J to 1 base, leaving 5 bases not matched to a gene. The CDR3 loop spans 17 amino acids. Germline V gene data show CDR1 as MNHEY and CDR2 as SVGEGT. The CDR3 reads CASSWLAGGISYNEQFF. In DNA, the CDR3 is TGTGCCAGCAGTTGGCTAGCGGGAGGGATATCCTACAATGAGCAGTTCTTC.

A single count supports this clonotype. The junction shows a germline mismatch at one end, possibly a read error. The V gene is TRBV27, the J gene TRBJ2-4, with D unresolved. Germline values: CDR1 MNHEY, CDR2 SMNVEV (reference sequence). The CDR3 consists of 13 residues. CDR3 DNA: TGTGCCAGCAGTTTACGGAGTAAAAACAGTCAGTACTTC. As protein: CASSLRSKNSQYF.

The rearrangement joins TRBV6-6 to TRBJ2-7; tentative D call: TRBD2 (7 bases). The V gene's germline CDR1 is MNHNY and CDR2 SVGAGI (reference sequence). The CDR3 runs 14 residues. V was shortened by 6 bases and J by 0 bases, with 12 bases between the two germline ends. The CDR3 is CASSRGGGSYEQYF. CDR3 in DNA: TGTGCCAGCAGCCGAGGGGGGGGCTCCTACGAGCAGTACTTC.

This rearrangement joins TRBV9 to TRBJ2-5; TRBD2 matches at 9 bases. This CDR3 is 16 amino acids long. V lost 4 bases, J lost 3 bases, and 10 bases stayed unmatched. The germline CDR1 and CDR2 sequences are SGDLS and YYNGEE. CDR3: CASSRTGSGGKETQYF. The CDR3 DNA sequence: TGTGCCAGCAGCCGAACGGGTAGCGGGGGTAAAGAGACCCAGTACTTC.